The clone carrying this T cell receptor beta chain occurred many times. Its antigen is currently unknown. These data come from a study of T cells in Graves' hyperthyroidism and ophthalmopathy. In the study overall: Peripheral blood was obtained at initial diagnosis, preceding any treatment. Findings and caveats of the study: The blood repertoire included most of the expanded thyroid clonotypes above 0.001.

The CDR3 regions of TCR beta were amplified from RNA transcripts. Carried out on the TCR CDR3, a first-round RT-PCR used the HTBI primer set. TCRdb re-called the multiplex PCR reads with MiXCR, one entry per CDR3 protein. The repertoire holds around 620,000 distinct CDR3 sequences, 15% to 20% seen once, with around 4% in the top ten. The CDR3 length is 15 residues. The J segment lost 5 bases and the V segment lost 2 bases, leaving 3 bases of the junction unmatched. Germline CDR1 and CDR2: MNHNS and SASEGT. Every diagnosis used clinical symptoms, serum thyroxine and TRAb, thyroid ultrasound and orbital computed tomography. Source material for PBMCs was more than 7.5 ml fresh peripheral blood.

What was sequenced was blood. This TCR was recovered from a woman in her thirties with Graves' hyperthyroidism. The rearrangement joins TRBV6-1 to TRBJ2-7, with 13 bases lining up with TRBD2. The CDR3 nucleotides read TGTGCCAGCAGTGAATGGACTAGCGGGAGCCACGAGCAGTACTTC. It yields the protein CASSEWTSGSHEQYF.